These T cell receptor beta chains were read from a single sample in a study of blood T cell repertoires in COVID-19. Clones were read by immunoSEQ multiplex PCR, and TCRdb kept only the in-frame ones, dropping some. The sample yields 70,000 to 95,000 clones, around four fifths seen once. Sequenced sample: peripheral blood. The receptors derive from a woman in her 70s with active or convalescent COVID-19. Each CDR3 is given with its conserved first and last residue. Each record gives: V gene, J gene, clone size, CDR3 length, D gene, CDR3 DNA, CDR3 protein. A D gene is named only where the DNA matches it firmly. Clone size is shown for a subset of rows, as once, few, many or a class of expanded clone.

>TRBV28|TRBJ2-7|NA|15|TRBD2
TGTGCCAGCAGCCCAACTAGCGGGGGGTTCTACGAGCAGTACTTC
CASSPTSGGFYEQYF
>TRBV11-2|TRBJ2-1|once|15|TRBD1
TGTGCCAGCAGCTTAGAGGGCAGGGGGAACAATGAGCAGTTCTTC
CASSLEGRGNNEQFF
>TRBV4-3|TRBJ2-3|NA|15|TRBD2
TGCGCCAGCAGCCGGACTAGCGGGGGGGCAGATACGCAGTATTTT
CASSRTSGGADTQYF
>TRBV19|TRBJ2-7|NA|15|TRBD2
TGTGCCAGTAGTACAGCCGCACTAGCGGGGGCCGAGCAGTACTTC
CASSTAALAGAEQYF
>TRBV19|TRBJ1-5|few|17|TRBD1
TGTGCCAGTAGTACCCGACAGGGTGGTTTGGGCAATCAGCCCCAGCATTTT
CASSTRQGGLGNQPQHF
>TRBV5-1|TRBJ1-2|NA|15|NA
TGCGCCAGCAGCCCCGAGGGGGGGGTAGGATATGGCTACACCTTC
CASSPEGGVGYGYTF
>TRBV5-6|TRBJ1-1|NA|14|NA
TGTGCCAGCAGCCTCGGACGGGGGAACACTGAAGCTTTCTTT
CASSLGRGNTEAFF
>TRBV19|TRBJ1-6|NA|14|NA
TGTGCCAGTAGTGCGGGGGCACATAATTCACCCCTCCACTTT
CASSAGAHNSPLHF
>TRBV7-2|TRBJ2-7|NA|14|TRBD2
TGTGCCAGCAGCTTAGGCGGGGGGACCTTTTCGGAGGACTTC
CASSLGGGTFSEDF
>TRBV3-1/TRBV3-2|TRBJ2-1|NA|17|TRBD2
TGTGCCAGCAGCTTCGGAGTAGCGGGGGGTAGGTACAATGAGCAGTTCTTC
CASSFGVAGGRYNEQFF
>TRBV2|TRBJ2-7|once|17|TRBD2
TGTGCCAGCACCCCGCGGCTAGCGGGTGGGAGCTCCTACGAGCAGTACTTC
CASTPRLAGGSSYEQYF
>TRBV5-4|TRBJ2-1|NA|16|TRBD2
TGTGCCAGCAGCATAGGAGCCCGGGGGGGCCTGAATGAGCAGTTCTTC
CASSIGARGGLNEQFF
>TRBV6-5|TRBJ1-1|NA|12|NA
TGTGCCAGCAGAGGGGAAATCACTGAAGCTTTCTTT
CASRGEITEAFF
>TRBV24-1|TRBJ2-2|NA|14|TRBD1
TGTGCCACCAGTGCGACAGGGCACACCGGGGAGCTGTTTTTT
CATSATGHTGELFF
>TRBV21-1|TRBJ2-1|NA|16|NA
TGTGCCAGCAGCAAAAAATTAGGACAGGGGTGTTGGGGGCAGTTCTTC
CASSKKLGQGCWGQFF
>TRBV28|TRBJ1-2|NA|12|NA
TGTGCCAGCAGTTTATACCCGGGGGGCTACACCTTC
CASSLYPGGYTF
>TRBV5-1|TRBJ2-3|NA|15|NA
TGCGCCAGCAGCGGGGGCCAGGGGCGCACAGATACGCAGTATTTT
CASSGGQGRTDTQYF
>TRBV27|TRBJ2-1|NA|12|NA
TGTGCCAGCAAGACTAGTTTCTTTGAGCAGTTCTTC
CASKTSFFEQFF
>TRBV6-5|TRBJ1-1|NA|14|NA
TGTGCCAGCAGATATCAGGGGCTGAACACTGAAGCTTTCTTT
CASRYQGLNTEAFF
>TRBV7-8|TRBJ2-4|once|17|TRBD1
TGTGCCAGCAGCTCCCACATCCCGGGACAGGGGAGGGACATTCAGTACTTC
CASSSHIPGQGRDIQYF
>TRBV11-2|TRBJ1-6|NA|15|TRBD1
TGTGCCAGCGGGGCCAGGGACAGGGATAATTCACCCCTCCACTTT
CASGARDRDNSPLHF
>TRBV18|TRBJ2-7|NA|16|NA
TGTGCCAGCTCACCCCGTGGCGGGCAGACGACCTACGAGCAGTACTTC
CASSPRGGQTTYEQYF
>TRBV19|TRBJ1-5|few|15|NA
TGTGCCAGTAGTATATCGGCGGTACGAGGTCAGCCCCAGCATTTT
CASSISAVRGQPQHF
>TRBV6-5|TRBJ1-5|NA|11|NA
TGTGCCAGCTTAATTAGTCAGCCCCAGCATTTT
CASLISQPQHF
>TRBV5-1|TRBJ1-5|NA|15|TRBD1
TGCGCCAGCAGTTTGACAGGGGATAGCAATCAGCCCCAGCATTTT
CASSLTGDSNQPQHF
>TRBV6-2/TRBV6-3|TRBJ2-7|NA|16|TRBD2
TGTGCCAGCAGCCTCGGACGGACTAGCGGGGTACACGAGCAGTACTTC
CASSLGRTSGVHEQYF
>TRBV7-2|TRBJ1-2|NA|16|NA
TGTGCCAGCAGCTTATCTCTAATGCACAGCAGCTATGGCTACACCTTC
CASSLSLMHSSYGYTF
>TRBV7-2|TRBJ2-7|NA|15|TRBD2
TGTGCCAGCAGGACCGGGACTAGCGCAACCTACGAGCAGTACTTC
CASRTGTSATYEQYF
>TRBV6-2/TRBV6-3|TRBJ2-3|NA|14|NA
TGTGCCAGCAGTCTACCCCGGGGGGCCATGGCGCAGTATTTT
CASSLPRGAMAQYF
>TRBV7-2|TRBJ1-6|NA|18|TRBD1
TGTGCCAGCAGCTTAGCGGGACAGGGGGCGAGGTATAATTCACCCCTCCACTTT
CASSLAGQGARYNSPLHF
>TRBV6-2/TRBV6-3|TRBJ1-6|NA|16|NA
TGTGCCAGCAGTTACCACCCGGGACACTCGGGATCACCCCTCCACTTT
CASSYHPGHSGSPLHF
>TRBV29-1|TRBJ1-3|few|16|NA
TGCAGCGCTAAGACCGGAGAGTTCAGCTCTGGAAACACCATATATTTT
CSAKTGEFSSGNTIYF
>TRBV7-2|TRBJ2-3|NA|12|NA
TGTGCCAGCAGCACCTACACAGATACGCAGTATTTT
CASSTYTDTQYF
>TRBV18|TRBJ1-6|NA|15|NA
TGTGCCAGCTCACCCTACGACAGCATGCCTTCACCCCTCCACTTT
CASSPYDSMPSPLHF
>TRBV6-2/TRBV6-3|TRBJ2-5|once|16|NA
TGTGCCAGCAGTTACTGGTCGGGGGGCCTCCAAGAGACCCAGTACTTC
CASSYWSGGLQETQYF
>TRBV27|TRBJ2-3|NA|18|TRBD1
TGTGCCAGCAGACCGAACCCGTACAGGGGGCGGTCCACAGATACGCAGTATTTT
CASRPNPYRGRSTDTQYF
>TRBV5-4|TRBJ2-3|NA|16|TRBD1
TGTGCCAGCGGAATAACCCCAGGGGGTGGGACAGATACGCAGTATTTT
CASGITPGGGTDTQYF
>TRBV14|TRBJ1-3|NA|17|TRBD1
TGTGCCAGCAGCCAAGAGGGACAGGGGATGTTTGGAAACACCATATATTTT
CASSQEGQGMFGNTIYF
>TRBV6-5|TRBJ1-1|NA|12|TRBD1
TGTGGAAGACCGGGACAGGGCACTGAAGCTTTCTTT
CGRPGQGTEAFF
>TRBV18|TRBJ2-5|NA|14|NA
TGTGCCAGCTCACCAGCCAGTAAATGGGAGACCCAGTACTTC
CASSPASKWETQYF
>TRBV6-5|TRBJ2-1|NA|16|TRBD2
TGTGCCAGCAGTTACTCTAGCGGGGGACCCTACAATGAGCAGTTCTTC
CASSYSSGGPYNEQFF
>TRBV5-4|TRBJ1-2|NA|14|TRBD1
TGTGCCAGCAGCTTGGTCTCGCAGGGGGATGGCTACACCTTC
CASSLVSQGDGYTF
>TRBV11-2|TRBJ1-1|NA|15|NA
TGTGCCAGCAGCTTAAATCCAGGGGTGAACACTGAAGCTTTCTTT
CASSLNPGVNTEAFF
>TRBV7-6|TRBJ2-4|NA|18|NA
TGTGCCAGCAGCCCCGGAGGGATATACGGTGTAGCCAAAAACATTCAGTACTTC
CASSPGGIYGVAKNIQYF
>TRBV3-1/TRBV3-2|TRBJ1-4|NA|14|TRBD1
TGTGCCAGCAGTTTGCAGGGGGCCCATGAAAAACTGTTTTTT
CASSLQGAHEKLFF
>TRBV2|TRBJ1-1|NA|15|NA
TGTGCCAGCCTTTCAAGGGAGGATAAGGGGAAAGGTGCTTTCTTT
CASLSREDKGKGAFF
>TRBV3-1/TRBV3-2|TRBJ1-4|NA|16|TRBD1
TGTGCCAGCAGCCACTCCACCGGGACAGGGAGAGGAAAACTGTTTTTT
CASSHSTGTGRGKLFF
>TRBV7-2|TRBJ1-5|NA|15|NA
TGTGCCAGCAGCTTTAATCGGGGGTTTGGTCAGCCCCAGCATTTT
CASSFNRGFGQPQHF
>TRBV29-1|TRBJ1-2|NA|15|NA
TGCAGCGCCCTGGAACCGGGACACCCGAACTATGGCTACACCTTC
CSALEPGHPNYGYTF
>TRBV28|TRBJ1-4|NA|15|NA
TGTGCCAGCAGTTTAGCGGGATTTAGCGGTGAAAAACTGTTTTTT
CASSLAGFSGEKLFF
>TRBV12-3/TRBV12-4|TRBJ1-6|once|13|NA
TGTGCCAGCAGTTTACAGGGTAATTCACCCCTCCACTTT
CASSLQGNSPLHF
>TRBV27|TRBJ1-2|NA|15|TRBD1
TGTGCCAGCAGTTCGGGACAGGCTTACAACTATGGCTACACCTTC
CASSSGQAYNYGYTF
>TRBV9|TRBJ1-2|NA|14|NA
TGTGCCAGCTCGGTTCGCGAAGGGGACTATGGCTACACCTTC
CASSVREGDYGYTF
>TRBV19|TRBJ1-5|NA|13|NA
TGTGCCAGTAGTATAGTGCCAGTGCAGCCCCAGCATTTT
CASSIVPVQPQHF